This T cell receptor (beta chain) was documented in a study of shared clonotypes between healthy human individuals. Profiled with immunoSEQ multiplex PCR; TCRdb holds only in-frame clones, not every one. The table lists millions of clones, approximately 94% of them singletons. The V gene's germline CDR1 is MGHDK and CDR2 SYGVNS. V was shortened by 5 bases and J by 2 bases, with 7 bases between the two germline ends. This CDR3 contains 12 residues. Naivety among CD8 cells was defined by CD45RO negativity and positive CCR7 selection, thereby excluding terminally differentiated effector memory CD45RA+ cells. General study findings and limits: Represented diversity (both genetic and exposure-history) was limited by the small number of donors. Compared with clonotypes that all four donors shared, non-shared clonotypes had lower generation probabilities.

Worth noting for this clone: What it binds is unknown. The sample holds other DNA sequences that translate to the same CDR3.

The specimen sequenced was naive CD8+ T cells from PBMCs. This chain links TRBV25-1 with TRBJ2-7; TRBD1 is a possible D gene (5 bases). The clonotype originates from a man aged 18 to 30 in good health. Some clones in this sample may be carry-over from other donors' samples. The CDR3 coding sequence is TGTGCCAGCAGTCAGGGAACCTACGAGCAGTACTTC. Translation: CASSQGTYEQYF.